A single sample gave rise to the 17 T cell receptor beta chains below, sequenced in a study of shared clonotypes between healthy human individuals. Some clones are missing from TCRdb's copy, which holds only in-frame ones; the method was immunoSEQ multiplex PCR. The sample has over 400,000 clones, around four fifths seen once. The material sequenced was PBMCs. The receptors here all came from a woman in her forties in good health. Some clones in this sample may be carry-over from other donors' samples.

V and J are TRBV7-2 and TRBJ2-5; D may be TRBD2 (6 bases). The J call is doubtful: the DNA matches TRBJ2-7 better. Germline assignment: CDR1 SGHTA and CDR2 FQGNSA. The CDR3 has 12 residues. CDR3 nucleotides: TGTGCCAGCAGCCAGGACTACTACGAGCAGTACTTC. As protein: CASSQDYYEQYF.

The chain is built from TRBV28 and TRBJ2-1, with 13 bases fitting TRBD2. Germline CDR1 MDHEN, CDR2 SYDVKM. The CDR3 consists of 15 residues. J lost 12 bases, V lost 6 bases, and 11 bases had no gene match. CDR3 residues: CASRPWTSGRTGQFF. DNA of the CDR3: TGTGCCAGCAGGCCGTGGACTAGCGGGAGAACTGGGCAGTTCTTC.

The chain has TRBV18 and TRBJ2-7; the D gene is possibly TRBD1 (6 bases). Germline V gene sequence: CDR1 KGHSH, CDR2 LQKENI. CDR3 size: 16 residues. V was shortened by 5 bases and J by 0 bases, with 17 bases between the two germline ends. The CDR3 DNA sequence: TGTGCCAGCTCAAGGGGGACCCCACTATTCTCCTACGAGCAGTACTTC. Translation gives CASSRGTPLFSYEQYF. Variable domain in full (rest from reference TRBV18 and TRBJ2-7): NAGVMQNPRHLVRRRGQEARLRCSPMKGHSHVYWYRQLPEEGLKFMVYLQKENIIDESGMPKERFSAEFPKEGPSILRIQQVVRGDSAAYFCASSRGTPLFSYEQYFGPGTRLTVT.

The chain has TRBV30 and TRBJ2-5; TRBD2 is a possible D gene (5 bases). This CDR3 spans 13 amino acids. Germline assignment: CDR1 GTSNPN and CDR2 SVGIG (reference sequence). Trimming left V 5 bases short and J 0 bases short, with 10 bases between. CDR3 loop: CAWAGDYQETQYF. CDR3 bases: TGTGCCTGGGCCGGGGATTACCAAGAGACCCAGTACTTC. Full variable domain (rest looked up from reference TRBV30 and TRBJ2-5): SQTIHQWPATLVQPVGSPLSLECTVEGTSNPNLYWYRQAAGRGLQLLFYSVGIGQISSEVPQNLSASRPQDRQFILSSKKLLLSDSGFYLCAWAGDYQETQYFGPGTRLLVL.

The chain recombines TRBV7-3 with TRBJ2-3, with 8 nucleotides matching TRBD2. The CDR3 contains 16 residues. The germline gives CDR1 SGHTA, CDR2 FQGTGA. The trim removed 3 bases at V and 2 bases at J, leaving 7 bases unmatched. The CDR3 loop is CASSLLAGGNTDTQYF. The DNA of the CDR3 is TGTGCCAGCAGCTTGTTGGCGGGAGGCAACACAGATACGCAGTATTTT.

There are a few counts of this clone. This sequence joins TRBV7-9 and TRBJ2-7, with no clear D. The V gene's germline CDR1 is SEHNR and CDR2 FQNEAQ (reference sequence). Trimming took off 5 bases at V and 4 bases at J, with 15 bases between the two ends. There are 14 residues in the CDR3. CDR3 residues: CASSPTGDAYEQYF. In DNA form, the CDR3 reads TGTGCCAGCAGCCCTACTGGGGATGCTTACGAGCAGTACTTC.

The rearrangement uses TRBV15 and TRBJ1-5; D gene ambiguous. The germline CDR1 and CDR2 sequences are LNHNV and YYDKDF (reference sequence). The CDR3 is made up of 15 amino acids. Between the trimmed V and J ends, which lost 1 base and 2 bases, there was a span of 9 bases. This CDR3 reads CATSRVALGNQPQHF. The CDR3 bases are TGTGCCACCAGCAGAGTGGCACTGGGCAATCAGCCCCAGCATTTT.

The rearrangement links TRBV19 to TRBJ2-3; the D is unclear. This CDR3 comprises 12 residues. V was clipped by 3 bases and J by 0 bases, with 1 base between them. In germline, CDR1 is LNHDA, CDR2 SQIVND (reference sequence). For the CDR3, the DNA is TGTGCCAGTAGTATGAGCACAGATACGCAGTATTTT. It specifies CASSMSTDTQYF.

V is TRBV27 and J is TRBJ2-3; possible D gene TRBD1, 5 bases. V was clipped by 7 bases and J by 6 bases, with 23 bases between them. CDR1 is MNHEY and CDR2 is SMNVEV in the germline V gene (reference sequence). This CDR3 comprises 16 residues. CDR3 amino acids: CASMRQGRQRVDTQYF. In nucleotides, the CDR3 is TGTGCCAGCATGAGGCAGGGCAGGCAAAGGGTGGATACGCAGTATTTT.

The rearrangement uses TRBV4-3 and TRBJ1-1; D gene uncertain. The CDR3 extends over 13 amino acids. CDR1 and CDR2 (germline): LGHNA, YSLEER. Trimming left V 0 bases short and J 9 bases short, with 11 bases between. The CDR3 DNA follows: TGCGCCAGCAGCCAAGATCTAGCCGGGAAAGCTTTCTTT. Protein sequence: CASSQDLAGKAFF.

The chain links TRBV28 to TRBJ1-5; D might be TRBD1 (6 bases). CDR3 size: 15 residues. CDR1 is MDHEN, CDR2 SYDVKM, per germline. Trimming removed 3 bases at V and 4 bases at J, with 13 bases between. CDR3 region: CASSFRGGGNQPQHF. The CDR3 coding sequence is TGTGCCAGCAGTTTCCGCGGGGGCGGAAATCAGCCCCAGCATTTT.

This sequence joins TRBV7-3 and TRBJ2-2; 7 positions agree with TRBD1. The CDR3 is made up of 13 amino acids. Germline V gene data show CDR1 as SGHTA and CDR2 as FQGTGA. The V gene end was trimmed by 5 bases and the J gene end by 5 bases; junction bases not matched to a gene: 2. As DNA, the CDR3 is TGTGCCAGCAGCCCGGGACAGACCGGGGAGCTGTTTTTT. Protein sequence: CASSPGQTGELFF.

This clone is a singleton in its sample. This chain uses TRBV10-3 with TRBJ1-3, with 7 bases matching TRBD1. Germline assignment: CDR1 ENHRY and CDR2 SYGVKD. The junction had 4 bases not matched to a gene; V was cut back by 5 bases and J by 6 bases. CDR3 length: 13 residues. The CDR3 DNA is TGTGCCATCAGTCGACAGGGTACAAACACCATATATTTT. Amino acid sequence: CAISRQGTNTIYF.

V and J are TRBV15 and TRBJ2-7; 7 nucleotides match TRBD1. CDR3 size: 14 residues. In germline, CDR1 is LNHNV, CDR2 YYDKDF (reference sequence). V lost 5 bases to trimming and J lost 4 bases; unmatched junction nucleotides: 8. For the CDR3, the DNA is TGTGCCACCAGCCGTGACAGGGTTGAGTACGAGCAGTACTTC. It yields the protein CATSRDRVEYEQYF.

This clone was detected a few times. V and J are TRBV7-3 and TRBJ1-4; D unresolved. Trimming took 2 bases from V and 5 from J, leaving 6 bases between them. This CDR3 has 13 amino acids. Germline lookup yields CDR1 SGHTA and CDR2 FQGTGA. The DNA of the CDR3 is TGTGCCAGCAGCTTAGGACGAAATGAAAAACTGTTTTTT. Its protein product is CASSLGRNEKLFF. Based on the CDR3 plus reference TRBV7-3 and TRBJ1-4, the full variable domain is GAGVSQTPSNKVTEKGKYVELRCDPISGHTALYWYRQSLGQGPEFLIYFQGTGAADDSGLPNDRFFAVRPEGSVSTLKIQRTERGDSAVYLCASSLGRNEKLFFGSGTQLSVL.

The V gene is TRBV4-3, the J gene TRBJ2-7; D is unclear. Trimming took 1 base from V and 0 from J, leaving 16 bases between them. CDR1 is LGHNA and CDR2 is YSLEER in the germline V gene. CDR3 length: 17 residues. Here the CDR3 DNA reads TGCGCCAGCAGCCAAGGAGTTGACACCCGGAGCTCCTACGAGCAGTACTTC. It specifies CASSQGVDTRSSYEQYF.

The CDR3 DNA is TGTGCCATCAGTGACGCGGGGGTCGATACGCAGTATTTT. It encodes CAISDAGVDTQYF. The rearrangement uses TRBV10-3 and TRBJ2-3; the match to TRBD2 covers 7 bases. Germline assignment: CDR1 ENHRY and CDR2 SYGVKD. CDR3 size: 13 residues. Trimming took 3 bases from V and 6 from J; bases not matched to a gene: 3.